Each of the 21 T cell receptor beta chains below was sequenced from the same sample in a study of T cell changes during pregnancy in multiple sclerosis. TCRdb's copy holds only in-frame clones and misses some; the assay was immunoSEQ multiplex PCR. Of about 51,000 clones in the sample, roughly 94% were seen once. The sample was CD4+ T cells from peripheral blood mononuclear cells, taken in the second trimester of pregnancy. Receptors originate from a female donor with multiple sclerosis, enrolled in a pregnancy study.

This rearrangement joins TRBV25-1 to TRBJ2-2; 8 bases are a match to TRBD1. Germline V gene data show CDR1 as MGHDK and CDR2 as SYGVNS. The CDR3 runs 16 residues. Trimming removed 4 bases from V and 4 bases from J; junction bases left unmatched: 8. In DNA, the CDR3 is TGTGCCAGCAGTGGAGGACAGGGCTGGGGCACCGGGGAGCTGTTTTTT. This encodes CASSGGQGWGTGELFF.

This chain joins TRBV25-1 and TRBJ1-5; no clear D. Deletions cut 5 bases from V and 2 bases from J, with 7 bases between. The CDR3 sequence is 13 residues long. Germline lookup yields CDR1 MGHDK and CDR2 SYGVNS. The CDR3 nucleotides are TGTGCCAGCAGTTCGTCTGGCAATCAGCCCCAGCATTTT. This gives the protein CASSSSGNQPQHF. Full variable domain (missing parts from reference TRBV25-1 and TRBJ1-5): EADIYQTPRYLVIGTGKKITLECSQTMGHDKMYWYQQDPGMELHLIHYSYGVNSTEKGDLSSESTVSRIRTEHFPLTLESARPSHTSQYLCASSSSGNQPQHFGDGTRLSIL.

The CDR3: CASSSAGGYEQYF. The DNA of the CDR3 is TGTGCCAGCAGCTCTGCGGGGGGTTACGAGCAGTACTTC. The chain carries TRBV7-9 and TRBJ2-7; 8 bases line up with TRBD2. J lost 4 bases, V lost 4 bases, and 3 bases had no gene match. Germline CDR1 SEHNR, CDR2 FQNEAQ (reference sequence). The CDR3 extends over 13 amino acids.

V and J are TRBV7-2 and TRBJ1-3, with unresolved D. Germline V gene lookup returns CDR1 SGHTA and CDR2 FQGNSA. This CDR3 has 13 residues. V dropped 3 bases and J dropped 7 bases, with 10 bases sitting between them. The chain's CDR3 is CASSLAGGNTIYF. In DNA form, the CDR3 reads TGTGCCAGCAGCTTGGCAGGCGGGAACACCATATATTTT.

This chain's CDR3 is CASTNAPGGQETQYF. The CDR3 nucleotides are TGTGCCAGCACGAACGCCCCAGGGGGCCAAGAGACCCAGTACTTC. The rearrangement joins TRBV27 to TRBJ2-5; the match to TRBD1 covers 7 bases. CDR3 length equals 15 residues. The trim removed 7 bases at V and 1 base at J, leaving 9 bases unmatched. The V gene's germline CDR1 is MNHEY and CDR2 SMNVEV (reference sequence).

This chain uses TRBV6-5 with TRBJ2-2; 13 nucleotides align to TRBD2. V lost 2 bases and J lost 7; bases outside the gene matches: 4. There are 16 residues in the CDR3. Germline V CDR1 and CDR2: MNHEY, SVGAGI. The CDR3 here is CASSYTSGGANGELFF. As DNA, the CDR3 is TGTGCCAGCAGTTACACTAGCGGGGGGGCAAACGGGGAGCTGTTTTTT.

The V and J genes are TRBV5-4 and TRBJ1-2, with D unclear. Per the germline V gene, CDR1 is SGHNT and CDR2 is YYREEE (reference sequence). The V end was cut by 4 bases, the J end by 3 bases, with 10 bases between. The CDR3 runs to 13 residues. In DNA, the CDR3 is TGTGCCAGCAGCCCCGTAGTGGACTATGGCTACACCTTC. This gives the protein CASSPVVDYGYTF.

This rearrangement joins TRBV4-2 to TRBJ2-3; 7 bases line up with TRBD2. V was clipped by 4 bases and J by 0 bases; unmatched bases: 1. CDR1 is LGHNA and CDR2 is YNFKEQ in the germline V gene. The CDR3 is 14 amino acids. The CDR3 nucleotides read TGTGCCAGCAGCCCGGGACTAAGCACAGATACGCAGTATTTT. The encoded protein is CASSPGLSTDTQYF.

The genes are TRBV7-9 and TRBJ1-2, with 7 bases that match TRBD1. With 5 bases clipped from V and 6 bases from J, the junction kept 9 bases outside the gene matches. This CDR3 region has 14 residues. The germline gives CDR1 SEHNR, CDR2 FQNEAQ (reference sequence). The CDR3 nucleotides read TGTGCCAGCAGCAACCCGGGACAGAGAAATGGCTACACCTTC. Protein: CASSNPGQRNGYTF.

The V call is TRBV28, the J call TRBJ2-1, with 9 bases lining up with TRBD1. Germline V gives CDR1 MDHEN, CDR2 SYDVKM. The CDR3 contains 13 residues. J gave up 13 bases and V 5 bases, and 9 bases lay outside the gene matches. The CDR3 reads CASSPIDRGDQFF. Here the CDR3 DNA reads TGTGCCAGCAGTCCCATCGACAGGGGGGATCAGTTCTTC.

The chain recombines TRBV7-2 with TRBJ2-5; 9 bases match TRBD1. J lost 4 bases, V lost 5 bases, and 8 bases had no gene match. Germline CDR1 reads SGHTA; CDR2 reads FQGNSA. The CDR3 has 15 residues. This chain's CDR3 is CASSTGDRVGETQYF. CDR3 sequence (DNA): TGTGCCAGCAGCACCGGGGACAGGGTGGGAGAGACCCAGTACTTC.

V and J are TRBV2 and TRBJ1-3; no firm D call. The V end lost 2 bases, the J end lost 3 bases, and 8 bases lay between the germline ends. CDR1 is SNHLY, CDR2 FYNNEI, per germline. This CDR3 region has 14 residues. The CDR3 DNA follows: TGTGCCAGCAGTGAACTAGCACTTGGAAACACCATATATTTT. This encodes CASSELALGNTIYF.

The chain combines TRBV29-1 with TRBJ1-4; TRBD1 agrees at 7 bases. Unmatched junction bases numbered 11, after V lost 2 bases and J lost 8 bases. CDR3 length equals 15 residues. Germline V lookup: CDR1 SQVTM, CDR2 ANQGSEA. The CDR3 region has the DNA TGCAGCGTTGAAACGAGGGACAGCCGGGGGGAAAAACTGTTTTTT. Its translation is CSVETRDSRGEKLFF.

The J gene is TRBJ2-7, the V gene TRBV6-4; 7 nucleotides align to TRBD2. The junction had 23 bases not matched to a gene; V was cut back by 11 bases and J by 4 bases. CDR1 and CDR2 from the germline V gene are MRHNA and SNTAGT. The CDR3 runs 17 residues. The CDR3, as DNA: TGTGCCGGAAGCTCCAGGGACTATATCACCTCGGGGTACGAGCAGTACTTC. This gives the protein CAGSSRDYITSGYEQYF.

The chain couples TRBV7-2 to TRBJ1-6; D uncertain. V dropped 1 base and J dropped 1 base, with 11 bases sitting between them. Per germline, CDR1 SGHTA and CDR2 FQGNSA. CDR3 length: 17 residues. This CDR3 reads CASSLGQLLSYNSPLHF. In DNA form, the CDR3 reads TGTGCCAGCAGCTTAGGTCAACTATTATCCTATAATTCACCCCTCCACTTT. Looking up the rest from reference TRBV7-2 and TRBJ1-6 gives the full variable domain: GAGVSQSPSNKVTEKGKDVELRCDPISGHTALYWYRQSLGQGLEFLIYFQGNSAPDKSGLPSDRFSAERTGGSVSTLTIQRTQQEDSAVYLCASSLGQLLSYNSPLHFGNGTRLTVT.

The V gene is TRBV23-1, the J gene TRBJ2-7; D may be TRBD1 (6 bases). TRBV23-1 carries the ORF label, with uncertain function. V shed 4 bases and J shed 2 bases, with 15 bases lying between them. This CDR3 has 15 residues. CDR3 amino acids: CASSRQGDTTYEQYF. The CDR3 DNA is TGCGCCAGCAGTCGCCAAGGGGACACAACCTACGAGCAGTACTTC.

This sequence joins TRBV5-6 and TRBJ1-2; D uncertain. V was cut by 6 bases and J by 6 bases, with 18 bases left in between. Germline V gene sequence: CDR1 SGHDT, CDR2 YYEEEE. This CDR3 contains 14 residues. The CDR3 DNA follows: TGTGCCAGCACCCGACCCCGACATAAGCATGGCTACACCTTC. Translation: CASTRPRHKHGYTF.

The rearrangement joins TRBV7-2 to TRBJ2-3; 13 bases match TRBD2. The germline V gene encodes CDR1 SGHTA and CDR2 FQGNSA. The CDR3 is made up of 16 amino acids. The junction had 6 bases not matched to a gene; V was cut back by 5 bases and J by 4 bases. In DNA form, the CDR3 reads TGTGCCAGCAGCCGCGGACTAGCGGGGGTGGCAGATACGCAGTATTTT. Translating it yields CASSRGLAGVADTQYF.

The V gene is TRBV18, the J gene TRBJ2-5, with TRBD1 matching 7 bases. The assigned J gene may be wrong: the sequence end matches TRBJ2-7 better. CDR1 is KGHSH, CDR2 LQKENI, per germline. CDR3 length equals 13 residues. This CDR3 reads CASSRDSPYEQYF. The DNA for the CDR3 is TGTGCCAGCTCACGGGACAGTCCCTACGAGCAGTACTTC.

V gene TRBV6-4 combines with J gene TRBJ2-2, with 9 bases identical to TRBD2. The CDR3 consists of 18 residues. Germline V lookup: CDR1 MRHNA, CDR2 SNTAGT. After removal of 4 bases from V and 0 bases from J, the junction contained 9 bases not matched to a gene. CDR3 in DNA: TGTGCCAGCAGTGGCGAGACTAGCGGTGCCGCGAACACCGGGGAGCTGTTTTTT. It yields the protein CASSGETSGAANTGELFF.

V and J are TRBV19 and TRBJ2-2, with 12 nucleotides matching TRBD2. The CDR3 extends over 18 amino acids. V shed 3 bases and J 4 bases; nucleotides not matched to a gene: 9. The germline CDR1 and CDR2 sequences are LNHDA and SQIVND (reference sequence). DNA of the CDR3: TGTGCCAGTAGTATCAAAGGACTAGCGGGGTTTAGCACCGGGGAGCTGTTTTTT. This encodes CASSIKGLAGFSTGELFF.